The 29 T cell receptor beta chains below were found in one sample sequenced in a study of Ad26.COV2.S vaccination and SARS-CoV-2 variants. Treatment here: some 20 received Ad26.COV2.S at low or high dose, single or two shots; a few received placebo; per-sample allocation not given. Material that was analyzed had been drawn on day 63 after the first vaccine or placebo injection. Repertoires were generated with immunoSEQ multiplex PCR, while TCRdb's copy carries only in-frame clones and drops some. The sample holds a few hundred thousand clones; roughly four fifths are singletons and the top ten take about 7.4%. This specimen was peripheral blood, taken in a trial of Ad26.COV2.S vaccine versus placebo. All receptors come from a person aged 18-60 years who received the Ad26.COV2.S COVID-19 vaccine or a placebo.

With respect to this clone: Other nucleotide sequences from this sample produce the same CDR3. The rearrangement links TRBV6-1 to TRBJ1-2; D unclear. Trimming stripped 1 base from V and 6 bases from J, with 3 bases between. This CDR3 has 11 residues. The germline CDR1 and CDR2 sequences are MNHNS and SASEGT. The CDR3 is CASSEGHGYTF. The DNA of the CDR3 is TGTGCCAGCAGTGAAGGTCATGGCTACACCTTC.

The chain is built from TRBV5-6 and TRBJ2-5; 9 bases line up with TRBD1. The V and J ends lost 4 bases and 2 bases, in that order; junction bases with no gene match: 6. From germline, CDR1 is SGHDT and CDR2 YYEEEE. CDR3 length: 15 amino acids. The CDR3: CASSRPGTGQETQYF. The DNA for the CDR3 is TGTGCCAGCAGCCGCCCCGGGACAGGGCAAGAGACCCAGTACTTC.

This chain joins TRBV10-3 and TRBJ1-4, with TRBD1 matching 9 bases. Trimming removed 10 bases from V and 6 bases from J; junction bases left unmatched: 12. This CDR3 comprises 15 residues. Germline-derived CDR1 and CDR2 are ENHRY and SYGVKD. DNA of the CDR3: TGTGCCACCGCTTCCGGGACAGGGCTGTATGAAAAACTGTTTTTT. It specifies CATASGTGLYEKLFF.

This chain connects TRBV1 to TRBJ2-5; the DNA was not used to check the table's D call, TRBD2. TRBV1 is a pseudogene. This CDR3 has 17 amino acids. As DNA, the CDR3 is TGCACCAGCAGCCACCGTTGCCTAGCGGGGGGCCAAGAGACCCAGTACTTC. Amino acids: CTSSHRCLAGGQETQYF.

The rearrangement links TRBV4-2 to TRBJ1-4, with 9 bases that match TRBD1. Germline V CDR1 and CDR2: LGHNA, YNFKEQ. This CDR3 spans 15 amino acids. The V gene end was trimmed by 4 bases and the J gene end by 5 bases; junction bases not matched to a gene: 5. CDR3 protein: CASSPSGTGNEKLFF. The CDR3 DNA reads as TGTGCCAGCAGCCCTTCCGGGACAGGGAATGAAAAACTGTTTTTT.

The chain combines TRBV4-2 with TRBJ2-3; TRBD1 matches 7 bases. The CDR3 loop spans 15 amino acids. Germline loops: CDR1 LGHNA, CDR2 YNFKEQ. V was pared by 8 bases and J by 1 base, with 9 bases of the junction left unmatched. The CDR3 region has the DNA TGTGCCAGCGGAAAAGGACAGGCTGGCACAGATACGCAGTATTTT. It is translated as CASGKGQAGTDTQYF.

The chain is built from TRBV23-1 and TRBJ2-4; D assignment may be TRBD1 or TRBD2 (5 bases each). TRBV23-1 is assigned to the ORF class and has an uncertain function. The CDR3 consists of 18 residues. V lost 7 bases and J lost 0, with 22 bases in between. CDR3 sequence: CASTGGTCLILAKNIQYF. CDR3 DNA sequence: TGCGCCAGCACCGGTGGGACCTGCTTAATTCTAGCCAAAAACATTCAGTACTTC.

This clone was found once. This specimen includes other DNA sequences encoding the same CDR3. CDR3 sequence reads: CASSPGLETQYF. DNA of the CDR3: TGTGCCAGCTCACCAGGGTTGGAGACCCAGTACTTC. The chain recombines TRBV18 with TRBJ2-5; D gene unclear. This CDR3 is built from 12 residues. V was shortened by 2 bases and J by 5 bases, with 6 bases between the two germline ends. The germline gives CDR1 KGHSH, CDR2 LQKENI.

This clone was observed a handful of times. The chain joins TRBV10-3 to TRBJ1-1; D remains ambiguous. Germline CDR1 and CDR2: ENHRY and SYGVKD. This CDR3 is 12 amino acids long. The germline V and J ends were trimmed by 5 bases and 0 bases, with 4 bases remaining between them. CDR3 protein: CAISPMNTEAFF. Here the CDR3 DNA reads TGTGCCATCAGTCCAATGAACACTGAAGCTTTCTTT.

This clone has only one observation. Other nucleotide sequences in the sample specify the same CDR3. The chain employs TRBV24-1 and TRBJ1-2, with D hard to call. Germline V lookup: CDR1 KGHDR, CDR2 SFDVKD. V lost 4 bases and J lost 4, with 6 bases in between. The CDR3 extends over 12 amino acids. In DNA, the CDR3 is TGTGCCACCAGTGAAGGTCGCTATGGCTACACCTTC. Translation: CATSEGRYGYTF.

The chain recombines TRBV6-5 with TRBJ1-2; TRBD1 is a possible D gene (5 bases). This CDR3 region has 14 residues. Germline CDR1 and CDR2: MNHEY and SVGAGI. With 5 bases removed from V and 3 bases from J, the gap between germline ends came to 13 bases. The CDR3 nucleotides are TGTGCCAGCAGTCCAGGGTTAGGGTACTATGGCTACACCTTC. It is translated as CASSPGLGYYGYTF.

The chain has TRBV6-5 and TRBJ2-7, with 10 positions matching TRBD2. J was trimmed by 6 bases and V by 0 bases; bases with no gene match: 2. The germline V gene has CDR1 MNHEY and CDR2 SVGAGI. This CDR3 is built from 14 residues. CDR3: CASSYSRTSGEQYF. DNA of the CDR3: TGTGCCAGCAGTTACTCTAGGACTAGCGGCGAGCAGTACTTC.

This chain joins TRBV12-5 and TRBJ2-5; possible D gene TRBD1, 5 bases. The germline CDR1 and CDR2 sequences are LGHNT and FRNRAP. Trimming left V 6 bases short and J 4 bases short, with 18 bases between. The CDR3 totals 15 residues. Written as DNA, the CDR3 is TGTGCTAGTGGACCTGGGCAGGGCCCGTCAGAGACCCAGTACTTC. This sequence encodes CASGPGQGPSETQYF.

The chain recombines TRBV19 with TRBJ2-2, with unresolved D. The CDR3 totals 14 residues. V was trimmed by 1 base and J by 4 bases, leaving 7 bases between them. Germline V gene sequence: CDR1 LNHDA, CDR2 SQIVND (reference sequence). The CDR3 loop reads CASSIVVGTGELFF. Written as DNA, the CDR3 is TGTGCCAGTAGTATAGTTGTGGGCACCGGGGAGCTGTTTTTT.

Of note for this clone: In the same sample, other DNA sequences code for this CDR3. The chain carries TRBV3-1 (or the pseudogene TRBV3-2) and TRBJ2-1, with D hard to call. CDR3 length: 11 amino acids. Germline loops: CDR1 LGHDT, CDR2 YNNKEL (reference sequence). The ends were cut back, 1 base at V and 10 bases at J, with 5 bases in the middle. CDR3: CASSQAREQFF. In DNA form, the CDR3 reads TGTGCCAGCAGCCAAGCGCGCGAGCAGTTCTTC.

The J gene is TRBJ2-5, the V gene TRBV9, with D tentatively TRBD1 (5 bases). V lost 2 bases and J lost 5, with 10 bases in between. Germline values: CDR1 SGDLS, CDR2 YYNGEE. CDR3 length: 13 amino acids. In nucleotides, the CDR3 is TGTGCCAGCAGCGTCTGGGGCCCCGAGACCCAGTACTTC. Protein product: CASSVWGPETQYF. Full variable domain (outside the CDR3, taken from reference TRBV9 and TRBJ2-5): DSGVTQTPKHLITATGQRVTLRCSPRSGDLSVYWYQQSLDQGLQFLIQYYNGEERAKGNILERFSAQQFPDLHSELNLSSLELGDSALYFCASSVWGPETQYFGPGTRLLVL.

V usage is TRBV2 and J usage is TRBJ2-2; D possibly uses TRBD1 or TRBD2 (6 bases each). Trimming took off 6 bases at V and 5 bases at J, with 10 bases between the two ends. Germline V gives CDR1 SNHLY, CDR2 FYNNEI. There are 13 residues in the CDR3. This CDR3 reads CASRRGRTGELFF. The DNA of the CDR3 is TGTGCCAGCAGGAGGGGGAGGACCGGGGAGCTGTTTTTT.

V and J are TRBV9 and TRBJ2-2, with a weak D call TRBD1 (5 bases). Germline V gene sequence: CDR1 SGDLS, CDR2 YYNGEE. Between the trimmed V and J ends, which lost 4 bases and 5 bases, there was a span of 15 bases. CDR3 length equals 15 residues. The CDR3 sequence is CASSPRQGWTGELFF. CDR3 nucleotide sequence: TGTGCCAGCAGCCCTCGTCAGGGATGGACCGGGGAGCTGTTTTTT.

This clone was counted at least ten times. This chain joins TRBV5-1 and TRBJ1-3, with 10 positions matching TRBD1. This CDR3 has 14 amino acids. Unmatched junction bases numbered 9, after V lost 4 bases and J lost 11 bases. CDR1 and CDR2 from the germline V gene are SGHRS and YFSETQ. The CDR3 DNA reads TGCGCCAGCAGCCTTGGGACAGGGGTTTATCCCATATATTTT. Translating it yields CASSLGTGVYPIYF. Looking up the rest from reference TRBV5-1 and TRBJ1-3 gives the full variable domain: KAGVTQTPRYLIKTRGQQVTLSCSPISGHRSVSWYQQTPGQGLQFLFEYFSETQRNKGNFPGRFSGRQFSNSRSEMNVSTLELGDSALYLCASSLGTGVYPIYFGEGSWLTVV.

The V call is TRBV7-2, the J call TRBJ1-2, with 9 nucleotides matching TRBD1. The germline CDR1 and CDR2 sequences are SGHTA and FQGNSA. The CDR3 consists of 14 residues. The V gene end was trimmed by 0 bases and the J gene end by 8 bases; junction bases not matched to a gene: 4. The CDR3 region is CASSLARTGEGYTF. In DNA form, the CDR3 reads TGTGCCAGCAGCTTAGCGCGGACAGGGGAAGGCTACACCTTC.

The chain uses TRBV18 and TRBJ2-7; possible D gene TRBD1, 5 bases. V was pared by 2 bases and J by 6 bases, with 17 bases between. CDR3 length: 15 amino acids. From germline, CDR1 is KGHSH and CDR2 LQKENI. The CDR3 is CASSPKAQGKPEQYF. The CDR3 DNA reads TGTGCCAGCTCACCAAAGGCCCAGGGAAAGCCCGAGCAGTACTTC.

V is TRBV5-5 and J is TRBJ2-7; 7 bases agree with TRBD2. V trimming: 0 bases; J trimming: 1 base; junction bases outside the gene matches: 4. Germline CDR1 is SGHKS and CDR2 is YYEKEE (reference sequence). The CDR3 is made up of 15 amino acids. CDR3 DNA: TGTGCCAGCAGCTTGGGCGCGGGAGAGTCCTACGAGCAGTACTTC. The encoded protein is CASSLGAGESYEQYF.

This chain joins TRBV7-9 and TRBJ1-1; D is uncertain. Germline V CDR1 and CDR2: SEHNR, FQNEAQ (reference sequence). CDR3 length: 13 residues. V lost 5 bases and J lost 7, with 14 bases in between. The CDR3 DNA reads TGTGCCAGCAGCCTGGGCACCGCTCTTGAAGCTTTCTTT. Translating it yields CASSLGTALEAFF.

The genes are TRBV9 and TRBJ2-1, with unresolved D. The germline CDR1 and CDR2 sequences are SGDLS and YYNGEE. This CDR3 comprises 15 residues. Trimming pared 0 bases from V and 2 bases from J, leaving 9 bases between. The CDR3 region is CASSVGRLTYNEQFF. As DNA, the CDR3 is TGTGCCAGCAGCGTAGGGCGTTTAACCTACAATGAGCAGTTCTTC.

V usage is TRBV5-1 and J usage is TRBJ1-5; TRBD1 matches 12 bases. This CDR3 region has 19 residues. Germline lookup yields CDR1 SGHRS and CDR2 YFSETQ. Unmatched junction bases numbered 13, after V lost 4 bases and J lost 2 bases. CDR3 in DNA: TGCGCCAGCAGCCTTGGGACAGGGGGCTCGGTCGAGGGCAATCAGCCCCAGCATTTT. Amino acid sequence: CASSLGTGGSVEGNQPQHF.

The CDR3: CASSLAGPYGYTF. The DNA for the CDR3 is TGTGCCAGCAGTTTAGCCGGACCATATGGCTACACCTTC. The V gene is TRBV12-3 or TRBV12-4, the J gene TRBJ1-2; D unresolved. Trimming took off 0 bases at V and 5 bases at J, with 7 bases between the two ends. The CDR3 runs to 13 residues.

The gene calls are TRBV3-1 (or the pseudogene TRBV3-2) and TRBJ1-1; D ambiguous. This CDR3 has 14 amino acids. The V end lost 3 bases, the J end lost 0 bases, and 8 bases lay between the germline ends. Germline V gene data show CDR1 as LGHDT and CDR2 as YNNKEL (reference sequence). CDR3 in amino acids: CASSQGFMNTEAFF. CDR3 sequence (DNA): TGTGCCAGCAGCCAGGGTTTCATGAACACTGAAGCTTTCTTT.

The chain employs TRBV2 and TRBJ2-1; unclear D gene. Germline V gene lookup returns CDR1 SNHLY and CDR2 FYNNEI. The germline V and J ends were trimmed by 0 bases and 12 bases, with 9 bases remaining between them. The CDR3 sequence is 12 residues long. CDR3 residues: CASSEAPPRQFF. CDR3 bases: TGTGCCAGCAGTGAAGCGCCGCCGAGGCAGTTCTTC.

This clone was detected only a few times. The CDR3 loop is CASSPGRKETQYF. The CDR3 nucleotides are TGTGCCAGCAGCCCAGGGAGGAAGGAGACCCAGTACTTC. The chain links TRBV5-4 to TRBJ2-5; the D gene is possibly TRBD2 (6 bases). This CDR3 has 13 amino acids. With 4 bases removed from V and 5 bases from J, the gap between germline ends came to 12 bases. The germline V gene encodes CDR1 SGHNT and CDR2 YYREEE (reference sequence).